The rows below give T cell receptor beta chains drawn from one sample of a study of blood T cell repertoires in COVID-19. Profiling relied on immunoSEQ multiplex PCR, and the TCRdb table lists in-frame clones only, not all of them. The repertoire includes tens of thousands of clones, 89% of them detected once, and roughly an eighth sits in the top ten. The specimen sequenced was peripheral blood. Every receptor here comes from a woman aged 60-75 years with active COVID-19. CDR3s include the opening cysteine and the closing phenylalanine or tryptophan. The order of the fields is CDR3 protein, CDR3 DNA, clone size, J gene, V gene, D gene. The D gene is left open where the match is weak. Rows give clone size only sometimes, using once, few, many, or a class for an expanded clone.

CDR3aa: CATIAGGSTDTQYF; CDR3nt: TGTGCCACCATAGCGGGGGGGAGCACAGATACGCAGTATTTT; abundance: once; j_gene: TRBJ2-3; v_gene: TRBV10-3; d_gene: TRBD2
CDR3aa: CASSPRQGNTEAFF; CDR3nt: TGTGCCAGTAGCCCGAGACAGGGGAACACTGAAGCTTTCTTT; abundance: .; j_gene: TRBJ1-1; v_gene: TRBV19; d_gene: TRBD1
CDR3aa: CASSVEDRGWSPLHF; CDR3nt: TGTGCCAGCAGCGTAGAGGACAGGGGTTGGTCACCCCTCCACTTT; abundance: few; j_gene: TRBJ1-6; v_gene: TRBV9; d_gene: TRBD1
CDR3aa: CASSYTGESYNEQFF; CDR3nt: TGTGCCAGCAGCTATACAGGGGAGTCCTACAATGAGCAGTTCTTC; abundance: few; j_gene: TRBJ2-1; v_gene: TRBV5-5; d_gene: TRBD1
CDR3aa: CATSRTGVYPSYEQYF; CDR3nt: TGTGCCACCAGCAGAACAGGGGTTTACCCCTCCTACGAGCAGTACTTC; abundance: .; j_gene: TRBJ2-7; v_gene: TRBV15; d_gene: TRBD1
CDR3aa: CASSAVAGGYGETQYF; CDR3nt: TGTGCCAGCAGCGCTGTGGCAGGGGGCTATGGGGAGACCCAGTACTTC; abundance: .; j_gene: TRBJ2-5; v_gene: TRBV5-4; d_gene: TRBD1
CDR3aa: CASSQGRVAAYGYTF; CDR3nt: TGTGCCAGCAGCCAGGGGAGAGTGGCGGCCTATGGCTACACCTTC; abundance: .; j_gene: TRBJ1-2; v_gene: TRBV3-1/TRBV3-2; d_gene: .
CDR3aa: CASSFTSGANVLTF; CDR3nt: TGCGCCAGCAGCTTTACTTCTGGGGCCAACGTCCTGACTTTC; abundance: .; j_gene: TRBJ2-6; v_gene: TRBV5-1; d_gene: .
CDR3aa: CASSLAPGRAGTGELFF; CDR3nt: TGTGCCAGCAGCTTGGCGCCAGGGCGAGCGGGGACCGGGGAGCTGTTTTTT; abundance: .; j_gene: TRBJ2-2; v_gene: TRBV5-5; d_gene: TRBD2
CDR3aa: CASSEPQGQRNNYGYTF; CDR3nt: TGTGCCAGCAGTGAACCCCAGGGACAGCGAAACAACTATGGCTACACCTTC; abundance: .; j_gene: TRBJ1-2; v_gene: TRBV25-1; d_gene: TRBD1
CDR3aa: CASALFGQGAAYREKLFF; CDR3nt: TGTGCCAGCGCCTTATTTGGACAGGGGGCGGCCTATCGTGAAAAACTGTTTTTT; abundance: .; j_gene: TRBJ1-4; v_gene: TRBV18; d_gene: TRBD1
CDR3aa: CSVEDQGTGGTDTQYF; CDR3nt: TGCAGCGTTGAAGATCAAGGGACAGGGGGAACAGATACGCAGTATTTT; abundance: once; j_gene: TRBJ2-3; v_gene: TRBV29-1; d_gene: TRBD1
CDR3aa: CASSEDGDRSFHF; CDR3nt: TGTGCCAGCAGTGAAGACGGGGACAGGTCCTTTCACTTC; abundance: .; j_gene: TRBJ1-2; v_gene: TRBV6-1; d_gene: TRBD1
CDR3aa: CASSPRNFNEQFF; CDR3nt: TGTGCCAGCAGCCCGCGGAACTTCAATGAGCAGTTCTTC; abundance: .; j_gene: TRBJ2-1; v_gene: TRBV7-9; d_gene: .
CDR3aa: CASSEGQSYGYTF; CDR3nt: TGCGCCAGCAGTGAAGGACAGTCCTATGGCTACACCTTC; abundance: .; j_gene: TRBJ1-2; v_gene: TRBV5-1; d_gene: .
CDR3aa: CASSLVRTGASGELFF; CDR3nt: TGTGCCAGCAGCTTGGTCCGGACAGGGGCGTCCGGGGAGCTGTTTTTT; abundance: .; j_gene: TRBJ2-2; v_gene: TRBV5-6; d_gene: TRBD1
CDR3aa: CASSLGASHSYEQYF; CDR3nt: TGTGCCAGCAGCTTGGGAGCCTCCCACTCCTACGAGCAGTACTTC; abundance: .; j_gene: TRBJ2-7; v_gene: TRBV5-6; d_gene: .
CDR3aa: CASSNRNQPQHF; CDR3nt: TGTGCCAGTAGTAACAGGAATCAGCCCCAGCATTTT; abundance: few; j_gene: TRBJ1-5; v_gene: TRBV19; d_gene: .
CDR3aa: CASSDSLQETQYF; CDR3nt: TGCGCCAGCAGTGATAGTCTCCAAGAGACCCAGTACTTC; abundance: .; j_gene: TRBJ2-5; v_gene: TRBV10-1; d_gene: .
CDR3aa: CASSPLQVNTGELFF; CDR3nt: TGTGCCAGCTCACCACTACAGGTTAACACCGGGGAGCTGTTTTTT; abundance: .; j_gene: TRBJ2-2; v_gene: TRBV18; d_gene: .
CDR3aa: CASSQTGGSNQPQHF; CDR3nt: TGTGCCAGCAGTCAGACAGGGGGCAGCAATCAGCCCCAGCATTTT; abundance: .; j_gene: TRBJ1-5; v_gene: TRBV6-5; d_gene: TRBD1
CDR3aa: CASSLVGQMNTEAFF; CDR3nt: TGCGCCAGCAGCTTGGTTGGCCAAATGAACACTGAAGCTTTCTTT; abundance: .; j_gene: TRBJ1-1; v_gene: TRBV5-1; d_gene: .
CDR3aa: CASRKQGEQFF; CDR3nt: TGTGCCAGTAGAAAGCAGGGTGAGCAGTTCTTC; abundance: .; j_gene: TRBJ2-1; v_gene: TRBV19; d_gene: .
CDR3aa: CAWSYTDTEAFF; CDR3nt: TGTGCCTGGAGTTATACGGACACCGAAGCTTTCTTT; abundance: .; j_gene: TRBJ1-1; v_gene: TRBV30; d_gene: .
CDR3aa: CASTLQGGGGANVLTF; CDR3nt: TGCGCCAGCACGTTACAAGGGGGTGGTGGGGCCAACGTCCTGACTTTC; abundance: .; j_gene: TRBJ2-6; v_gene: TRBV5-1; d_gene: .
CDR3aa: CASSQVRGNSPLHF; CDR3nt: TGCGCCAGCAGCCAAGTACGGGGGAATTCACCCCTCCACTTT; abundance: .; j_gene: TRBJ1-6; v_gene: TRBV4-3; d_gene: .
CDR3aa: CASSFSRDTEAFF; CDR3nt: TGTGCCAGCAGCTTCTCTCGAGACACTGAAGCTTTCTTT; abundance: .; j_gene: TRBJ1-1; v_gene: TRBV7-9; d_gene: .
CDR3aa: CASSGLPLSGNTIYF; CDR3nt: TGTGCCAGCTCGGGACTACCCCTCTCAGGAAACACCATATATTTT; abundance: .; j_gene: TRBJ1-3; v_gene: TRBV19; d_gene: .
CDR3aa: CASSVAGLGSEAFF; CDR3nt: TGTGCCAGCAGCGTAGCCGGACTGGGCAGTGAAGCTTTCTTT; abundance: .; j_gene: TRBJ1-1; v_gene: TRBV9; d_gene: .
CDR3aa: CASSTGLNYGYTF; CDR3nt: TGTGCCAGTAGTACAGGGTTAAACTATGGCTACACCTTC; abundance: few; j_gene: TRBJ1-2; v_gene: TRBV19; d_gene: .
CDR3aa: CASSQGLAGAISNEQFF; CDR3nt: TGCGCCAGCAGCCAGGGACTAGCGGGGGCTATCTCAAATGAGCAGTTCTTC; abundance: .; j_gene: TRBJ2-1; v_gene: TRBV5-1; d_gene: TRBD2
CDR3aa: CASSQGSSPSTDTQYF; CDR3nt: TGCGCCAGCAGCCAAGGGTCTAGTCCTAGCACAGATACGCAGTATTTT; abundance: .; j_gene: TRBJ2-3; v_gene: TRBV4-3; d_gene: .
CDR3aa: CASSLRTGMEDTQYF; CDR3nt: TGTGCCAGCAGCTTACGAACAGGGATGGAAGATACGCAGTATTTT; abundance: .; j_gene: TRBJ2-3; v_gene: TRBV7-9; d_gene: .
CDR3aa: CASSQSAGPYEQYF; CDR3nt: TGTGCCAGCAGCCAATCGGCGGGACCCTACGAGCAGTACTTC; abundance: .; j_gene: TRBJ2-7; v_gene: TRBV16; d_gene: .
CDR3aa: CASSPSGGSGNMNTEAFF; CDR3nt: TGTGCCAGCTCACCCTCAGGCGGCTCCGGGAACATGAACACTGAAGCTTTCTTT; abundance: .; j_gene: TRBJ1-1; v_gene: TRBV18; d_gene: .
CDR3aa: CASSTSGNTEAFF; CDR3nt: TGTGCCAGCAGTACAAGTGGGAACACTGAAGCTTTCTTT; abundance: .; j_gene: TRBJ1-1; v_gene: TRBV6-5; d_gene: .
CDR3aa: CASSPVLNTEAFF; CDR3nt: TGTGCCAGCTCACCCGTCTTGAACACTGAAGCTTTCTTT; abundance: .; j_gene: TRBJ1-1; v_gene: TRBV18; d_gene: .
CDR3aa: CSVWTGEGGYTF; CDR3nt: TGCAGCGTTTGGACAGGGGAGGGCGGCTACACCTTC; abundance: .; j_gene: TRBJ1-2; v_gene: TRBV29-1; d_gene: TRBD1